The clone carrying this T cell receptor beta chain turned up a few times. Its specificity is unknown. This sample stems from a study of Graves' ophthalmopathy and Graves' hyperthyroidism. General study findings and limits: Ophthalmopathy progression was predicted by the model at about 69% sensitivity and approximately 73% specificity. Blood samples also showed most expanded thyroid clonotypes exceeding 0.001 frequency. A 13-signature model separated ophthalmopathy from stable hyperthyroidism, around 88% sensitivity, approximately 84% specificity.

The study enrolled ophthalmopathy donors with moderate-to-severe activity, CAS ≥3, NOSPECS ≥4 and duration under 3 months. The sequenced template was RNA, covering the TCR beta CDR3 region. First-round RT-PCR employed HTBI primers, with a second-round multiplex PCR after it. MiXCR, run by TCRdb on the multiplex PCR reads, gives a single entry per CDR3 protein. The top ten hold roughly 45% of the sample, which has 650,000 to 900,000 distinct CDR3 sequences, 35% to 50% seen once. The V end lost 4 bases, the J end lost 2 bases, and 17 bases lay between the germline ends. CDR1 MGHRA and CDR2 YSYEKL come from the germline V gene. The CDR3 has 16 amino acids.

The chain couples TRBV4-1 to TRBJ2-5, with D maybe TRBD2 (6 bases). The receptor was derived from an adult man with Graves' ophthalmopathy. Sequencing was done on a sample of peripheral blood. In DNA, the CDR3 is TGCGCCAGCAGCCGGGGGAGGTTGGGGGAACAAGAGACCCAGTACTTC. This encodes CASSRGRLGEQETQYF.